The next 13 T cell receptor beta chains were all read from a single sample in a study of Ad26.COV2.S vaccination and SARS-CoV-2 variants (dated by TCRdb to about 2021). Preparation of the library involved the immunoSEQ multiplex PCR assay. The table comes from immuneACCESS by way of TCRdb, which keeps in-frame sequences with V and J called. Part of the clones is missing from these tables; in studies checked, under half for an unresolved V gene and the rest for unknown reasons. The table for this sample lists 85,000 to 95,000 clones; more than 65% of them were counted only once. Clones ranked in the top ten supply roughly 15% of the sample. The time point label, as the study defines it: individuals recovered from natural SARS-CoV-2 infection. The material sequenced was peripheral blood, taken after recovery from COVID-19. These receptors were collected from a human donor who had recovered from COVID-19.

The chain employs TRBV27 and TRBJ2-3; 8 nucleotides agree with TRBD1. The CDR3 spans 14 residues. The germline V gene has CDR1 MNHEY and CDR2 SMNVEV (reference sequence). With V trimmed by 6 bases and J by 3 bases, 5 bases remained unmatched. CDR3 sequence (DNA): TGTGCCAGCAGGAGGGACAGGCCGACAGATACGCAGTATTTT. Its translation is CASRRDRPTDTQYF.

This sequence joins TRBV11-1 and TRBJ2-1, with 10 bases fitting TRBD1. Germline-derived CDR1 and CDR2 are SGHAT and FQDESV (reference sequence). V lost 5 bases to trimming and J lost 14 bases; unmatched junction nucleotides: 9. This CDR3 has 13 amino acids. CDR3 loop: CASSDTRQGAEFF. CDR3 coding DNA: TGTGCCAGCAGCGACACTCGACAGGGGGCGGAGTTCTTC. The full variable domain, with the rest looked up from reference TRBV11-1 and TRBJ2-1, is EAEVAQSPRYKITEKSQAVAFWCDPISGHATLYWYRQILGQGPELLVQFQDESVVDDSQLPKDRFSAERLKGVDSTLKIQPAELGDSAMYLCASSDTRQGAEFFGPGTRLTVL.

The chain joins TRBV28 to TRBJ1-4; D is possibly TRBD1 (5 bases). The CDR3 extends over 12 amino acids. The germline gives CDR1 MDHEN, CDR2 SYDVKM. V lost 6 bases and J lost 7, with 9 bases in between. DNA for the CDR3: TGTGCCAGCAGGACGGGGGTTGAAAAACTGTTTTTT. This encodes CASRTGVEKLFF.

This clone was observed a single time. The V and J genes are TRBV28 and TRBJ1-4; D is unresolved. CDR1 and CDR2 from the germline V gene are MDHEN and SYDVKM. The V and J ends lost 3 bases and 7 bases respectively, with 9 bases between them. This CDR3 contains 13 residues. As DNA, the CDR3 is TGTGCCAGCAGTTTTAGCGGGAGTGAAAAACTGTTTTTT. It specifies CASSFSGSEKLFF. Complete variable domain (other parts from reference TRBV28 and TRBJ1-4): DVKVTQSSRYLVKRTGEKVFLECVQDMDHENMFWYRQDPGLGLRLIYFSYDVKMKEKGDIPEGYSVSREKKERFSLILESASTNQTSMYLCASSFSGSEKLFFGSGTQLSVL.

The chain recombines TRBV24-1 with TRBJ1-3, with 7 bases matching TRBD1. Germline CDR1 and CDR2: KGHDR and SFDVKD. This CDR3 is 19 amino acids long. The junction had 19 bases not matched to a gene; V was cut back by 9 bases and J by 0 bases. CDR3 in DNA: TGTGCCACCCAAGCGAGGGACAGCCCGAAGGAGCCCTCTGGAAACACCATATATTTT. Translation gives CATQARDSPKEPSGNTIYF.

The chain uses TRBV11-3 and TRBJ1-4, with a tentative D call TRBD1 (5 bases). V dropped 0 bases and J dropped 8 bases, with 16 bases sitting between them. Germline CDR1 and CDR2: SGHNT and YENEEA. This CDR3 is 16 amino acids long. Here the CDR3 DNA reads TGTGCCAGCAGCTTAGAAGTCGGCCCAGGGAACGAAAAACTGTTTTTT. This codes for CASSLEVGPGNEKLFF.

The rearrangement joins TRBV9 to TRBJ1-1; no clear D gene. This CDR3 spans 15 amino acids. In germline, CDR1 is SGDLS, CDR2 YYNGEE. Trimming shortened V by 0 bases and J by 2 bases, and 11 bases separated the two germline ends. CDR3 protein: CASSVGGGLNTEAFF. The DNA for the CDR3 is TGTGCCAGCAGCGTAGGGGGAGGGCTTAACACTGAAGCTTTCTTT.

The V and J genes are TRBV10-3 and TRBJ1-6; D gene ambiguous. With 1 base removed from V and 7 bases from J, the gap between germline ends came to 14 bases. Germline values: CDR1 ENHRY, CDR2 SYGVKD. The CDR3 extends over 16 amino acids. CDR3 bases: TGTGCCATCAGTGAGTTACCGAGCCATCTAAATTCACCCCTCCACTTT. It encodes CAISELPSHLNSPLHF.

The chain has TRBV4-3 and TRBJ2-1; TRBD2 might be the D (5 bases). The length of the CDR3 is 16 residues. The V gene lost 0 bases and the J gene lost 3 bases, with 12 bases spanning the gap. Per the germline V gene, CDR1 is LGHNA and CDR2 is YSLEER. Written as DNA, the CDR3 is TGCGCCAGCAGCCAAGATATGAGGGAGTACTACAATGAGCAGTTCTTC. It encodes CASSQDMREYYNEQFF.

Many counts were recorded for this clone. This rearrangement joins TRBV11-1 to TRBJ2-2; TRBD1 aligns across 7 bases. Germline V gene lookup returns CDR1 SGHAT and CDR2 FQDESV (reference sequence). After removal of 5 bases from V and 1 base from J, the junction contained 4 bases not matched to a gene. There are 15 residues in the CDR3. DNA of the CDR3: TGTGCCAGCAGCCACAGGGGAGAGAACACCGGGGAGCTGTTTTTT. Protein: CASSHRGENTGELFF.

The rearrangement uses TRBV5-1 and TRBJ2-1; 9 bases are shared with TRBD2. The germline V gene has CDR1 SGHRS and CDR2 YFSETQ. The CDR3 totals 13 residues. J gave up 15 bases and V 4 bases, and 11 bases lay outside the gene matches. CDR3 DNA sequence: TGCGCCAGCAGCGACGCCACCGGGACTAGCTTGTTCTTC. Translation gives CASSDATGTSLFF.

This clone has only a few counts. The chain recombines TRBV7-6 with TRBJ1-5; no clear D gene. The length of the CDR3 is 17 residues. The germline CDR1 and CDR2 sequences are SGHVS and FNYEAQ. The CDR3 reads CGGADPYVEDSNQPQHF. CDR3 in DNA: TGTGGGGGAGCGGACCCCTACGTCGAGGATAGCAATCAGCCCCAGCATTTT.

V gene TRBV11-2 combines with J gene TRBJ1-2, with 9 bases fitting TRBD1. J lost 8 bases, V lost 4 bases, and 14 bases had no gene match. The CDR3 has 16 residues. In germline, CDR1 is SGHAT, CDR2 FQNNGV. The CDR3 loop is CASSSSHPRQGGGYTF. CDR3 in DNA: TGTGCCAGCAGCTCATCGCACCCAAGACAGGGGGGGGGCTACACCTTC.